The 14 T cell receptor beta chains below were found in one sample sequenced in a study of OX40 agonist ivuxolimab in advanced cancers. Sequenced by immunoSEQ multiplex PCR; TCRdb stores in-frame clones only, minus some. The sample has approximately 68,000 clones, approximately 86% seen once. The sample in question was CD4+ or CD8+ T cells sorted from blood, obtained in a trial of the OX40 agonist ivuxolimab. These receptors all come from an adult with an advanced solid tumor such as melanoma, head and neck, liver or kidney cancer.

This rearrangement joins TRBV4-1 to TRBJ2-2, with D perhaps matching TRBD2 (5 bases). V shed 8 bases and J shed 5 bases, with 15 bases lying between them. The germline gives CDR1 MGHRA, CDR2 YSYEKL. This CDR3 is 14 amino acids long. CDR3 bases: TGCGCCAGCTCCCCGGCGGGTTGGACCGGGGAGCTGTTTTTT. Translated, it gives CASSPAGWTGELFF.

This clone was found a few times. The CDR3 DNA reads TGTGCCAGCAGTGTAGGAGGGGACGGCTACACCTTC. Amino acid sequence: CASSVGGDGYTF. The V call is TRBV2, the J call TRBJ1-2; D perhaps matches TRBD1 (5 bases). From germline, CDR1 is SNHLY and CDR2 FYNNEI. V lost 4 bases, J lost 8 bases, and 11 bases lay in between. CDR3 size: 12 residues. Full variable domain (rest looked up from reference TRBV2 and TRBJ1-2): EPEVTQTPSHQVTQMGQEVILRCVPISNHLYFYWYRQILGQKVEFLVSFYNNEISEKSEIFDDQFSVERPDGSNFTLKIRSTKLEDSAMYFCASSVGGDGYTFGSGTRLTVV.

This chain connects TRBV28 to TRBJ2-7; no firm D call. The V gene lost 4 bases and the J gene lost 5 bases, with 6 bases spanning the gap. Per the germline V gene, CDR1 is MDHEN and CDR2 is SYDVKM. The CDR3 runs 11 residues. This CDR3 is CASSSRNEQYF. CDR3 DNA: TGTGCCAGCAGTTCCAGGAACGAGCAGTACTTC.

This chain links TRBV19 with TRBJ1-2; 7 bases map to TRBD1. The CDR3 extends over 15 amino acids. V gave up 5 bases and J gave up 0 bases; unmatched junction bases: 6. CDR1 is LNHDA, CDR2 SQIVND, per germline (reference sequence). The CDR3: CASSSHGQANYGYTF. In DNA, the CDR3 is TGTGCCAGTAGTTCTCACGGACAGGCTAACTATGGCTACACCTTC.

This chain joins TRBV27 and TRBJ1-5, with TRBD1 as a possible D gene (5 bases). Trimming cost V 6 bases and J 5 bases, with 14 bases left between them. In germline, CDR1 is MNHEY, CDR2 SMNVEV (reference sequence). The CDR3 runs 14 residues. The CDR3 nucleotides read TGTGCCAGCAGCTATGCTCGGGGGTATCAGCCCCAGCATTTT. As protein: CASSYARGYQPQHF.

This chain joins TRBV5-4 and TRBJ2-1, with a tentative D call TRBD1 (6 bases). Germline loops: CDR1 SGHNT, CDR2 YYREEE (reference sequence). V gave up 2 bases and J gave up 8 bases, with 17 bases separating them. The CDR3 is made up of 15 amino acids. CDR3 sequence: CASSFVGAPSDEQFF. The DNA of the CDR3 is TGTGCCAGCAGCTTTGTGGGGGCACCGTCGGATGAGCAGTTCTTC.

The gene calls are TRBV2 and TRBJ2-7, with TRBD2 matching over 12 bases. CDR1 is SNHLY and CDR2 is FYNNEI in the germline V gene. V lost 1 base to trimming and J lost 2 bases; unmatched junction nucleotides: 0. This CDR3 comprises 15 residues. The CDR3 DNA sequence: TGTGCCAGCAGTGAAGGACTAGCGGGAGCCTACGAGCAGTACTTC. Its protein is CASSEGLAGAYEQYF.

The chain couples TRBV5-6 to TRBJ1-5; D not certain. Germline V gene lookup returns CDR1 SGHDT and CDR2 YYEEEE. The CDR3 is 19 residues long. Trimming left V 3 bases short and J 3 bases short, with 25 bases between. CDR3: CASSSHPLDGKTYNQPQHF. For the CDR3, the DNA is TGTGCCAGCAGCTCACACCCCCTGGACGGGAAGACCTACAATCAGCCCCAGCATTTT.

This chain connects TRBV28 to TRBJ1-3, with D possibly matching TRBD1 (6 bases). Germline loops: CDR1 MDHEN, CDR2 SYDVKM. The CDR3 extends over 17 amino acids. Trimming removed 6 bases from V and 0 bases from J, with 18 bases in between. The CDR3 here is CASSLESGTNSGNTIYF. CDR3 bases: TGTGCCAGCAGCCTTGAATCAGGGACAAACTCTGGAAACACCATATATTTT.

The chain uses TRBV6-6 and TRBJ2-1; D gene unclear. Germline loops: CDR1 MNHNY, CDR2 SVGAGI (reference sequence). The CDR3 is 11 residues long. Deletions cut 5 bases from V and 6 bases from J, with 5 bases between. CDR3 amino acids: CASSPLNEQFF. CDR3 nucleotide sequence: TGTGCCAGCAGTCCACTCAATGAGCAGTTCTTC.

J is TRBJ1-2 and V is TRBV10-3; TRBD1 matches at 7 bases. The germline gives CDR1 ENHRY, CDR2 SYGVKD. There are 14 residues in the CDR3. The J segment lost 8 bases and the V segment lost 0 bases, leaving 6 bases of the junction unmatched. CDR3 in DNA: TGTGCCATCAGTGAGTCAAAAGGGGGCTCCGGCTACACCTTC. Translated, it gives CAISESKGGSGYTF.

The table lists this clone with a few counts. CDR3 sequence: CASSPTGMASQHF. The CDR3 DNA reads as TGTGCCAGTAGCCCTACAGGTATGGCGTCCCAGCATTTT. This rearrangement joins TRBV19 to TRBJ1-5, with D perhaps matching TRBD1 (5 bases). The germline V gene encodes CDR1 LNHDA and CDR2 SQIVND (reference sequence). The germline V and J ends were trimmed by 6 bases and 11 bases, with 17 bases remaining between them. This CDR3 contains 13 residues.

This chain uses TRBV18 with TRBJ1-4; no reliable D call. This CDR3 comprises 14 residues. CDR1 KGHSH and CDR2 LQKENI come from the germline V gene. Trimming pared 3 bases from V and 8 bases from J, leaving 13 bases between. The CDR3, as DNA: TGTGCCAGCTCACCGGGGTCCTCCGGAGAAAAACTGTTTTTT. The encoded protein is CASSPGSSGEKLFF. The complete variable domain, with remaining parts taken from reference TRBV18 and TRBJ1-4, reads NAGVMQNPRHLVRRRGQEARLRCSPMKGHSHVYWYRQLPEEGLKFMVYLQKENIIDESGMPKERFSAEFPKEGPSILRIQQVVRGDSAAYFCASSPGSSGEKLFFGSGTQLSVL.

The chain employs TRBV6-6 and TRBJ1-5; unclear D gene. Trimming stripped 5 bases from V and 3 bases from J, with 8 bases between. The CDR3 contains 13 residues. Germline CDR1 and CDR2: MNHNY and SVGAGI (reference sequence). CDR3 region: CASSRRINQPQHF. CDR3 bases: TGTGCCAGCAGTAGACGGATCAATCAGCCCCAGCATTTT.